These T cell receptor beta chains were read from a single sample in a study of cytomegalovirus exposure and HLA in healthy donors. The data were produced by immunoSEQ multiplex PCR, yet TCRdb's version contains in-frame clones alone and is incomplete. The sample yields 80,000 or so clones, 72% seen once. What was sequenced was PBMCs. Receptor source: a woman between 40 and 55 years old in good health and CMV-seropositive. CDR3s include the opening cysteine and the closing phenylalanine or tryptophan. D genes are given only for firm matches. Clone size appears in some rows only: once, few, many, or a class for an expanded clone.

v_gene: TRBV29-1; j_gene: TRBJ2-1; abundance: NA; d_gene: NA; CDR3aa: CSVVFSSIDYNEQFF; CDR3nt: TGCAGCGTTGTTTTTAGCTCGATTGACTACAATGAGCAGTTCTTC
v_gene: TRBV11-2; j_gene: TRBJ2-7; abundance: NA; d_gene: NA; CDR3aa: CASSFQGLNYEQYF; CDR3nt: TGTGCCAGCAGCTTCCAGGGCCTTAACTACGAGCAGTACTTC
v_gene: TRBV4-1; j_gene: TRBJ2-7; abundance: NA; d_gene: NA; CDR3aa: CASSQGRALNYEQYF; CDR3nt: TGCGCCAGCAGCCAGGGCAGGGCCCTTAACTACGAGCAGTACTTC
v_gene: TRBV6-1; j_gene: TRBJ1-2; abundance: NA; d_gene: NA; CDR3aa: CASSENRGNYGYTF; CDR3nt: TGTGCCAGCAGTGAAAATCGAGGGAACTATGGCTACACCTTC
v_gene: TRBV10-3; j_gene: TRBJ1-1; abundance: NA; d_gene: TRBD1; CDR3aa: CAISGTGVGVNTEAFF; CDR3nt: TGTGCCATCAGCGGGACAGGGGTAGGGGTGAACACTGAAGCTTTCTTT
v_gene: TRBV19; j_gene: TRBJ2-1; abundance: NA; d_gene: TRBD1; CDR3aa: CASSGQGNNEQFF; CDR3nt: TGTGCCAGTAGTGGACAGGGGAACAATGAGCAGTTCTTC
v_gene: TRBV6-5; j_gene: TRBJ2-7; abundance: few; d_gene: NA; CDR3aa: CATGESEQYF; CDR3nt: TGTGCCACCGGAGAGAGCGAGCAGTACTTC
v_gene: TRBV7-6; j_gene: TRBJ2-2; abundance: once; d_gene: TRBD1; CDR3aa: CASSSQGVGELFF; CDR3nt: TGTGCCAGCAGCTCACAGGGGGTCGGGGAGCTGTTTTTT
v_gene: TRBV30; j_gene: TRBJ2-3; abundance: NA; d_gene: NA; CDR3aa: CAWSSVRTDTQYF; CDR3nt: TGTGCCTGGAGTTCAGTCCGCACAGATACGCAGTATTTT
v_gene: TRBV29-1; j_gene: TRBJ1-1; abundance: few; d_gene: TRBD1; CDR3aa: CSVEGDRATEAFF; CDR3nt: TGCAGCGTTGAAGGGGACAGGGCCACTGAAGCTTTCTTT
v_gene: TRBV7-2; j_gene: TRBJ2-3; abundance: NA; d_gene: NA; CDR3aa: CASSRLGNTQYF; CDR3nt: TGTGCCAGCAGCCGCCTCGGGAATACGCAGTATTTT